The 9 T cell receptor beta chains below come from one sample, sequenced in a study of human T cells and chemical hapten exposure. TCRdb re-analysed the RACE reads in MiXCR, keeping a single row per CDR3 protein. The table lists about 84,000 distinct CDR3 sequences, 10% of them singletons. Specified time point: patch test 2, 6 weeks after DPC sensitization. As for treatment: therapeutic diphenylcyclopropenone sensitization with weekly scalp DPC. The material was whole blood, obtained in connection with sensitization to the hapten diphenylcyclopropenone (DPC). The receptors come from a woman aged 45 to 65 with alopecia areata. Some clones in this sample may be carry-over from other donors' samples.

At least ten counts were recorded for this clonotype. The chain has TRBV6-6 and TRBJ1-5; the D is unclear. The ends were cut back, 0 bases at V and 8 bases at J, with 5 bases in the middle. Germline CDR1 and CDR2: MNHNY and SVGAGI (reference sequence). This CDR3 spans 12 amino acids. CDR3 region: CASSYSTEPQHF. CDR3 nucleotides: TGTGCCAGCAGTTACTCGACGGAGCCCCAGCATTTT.

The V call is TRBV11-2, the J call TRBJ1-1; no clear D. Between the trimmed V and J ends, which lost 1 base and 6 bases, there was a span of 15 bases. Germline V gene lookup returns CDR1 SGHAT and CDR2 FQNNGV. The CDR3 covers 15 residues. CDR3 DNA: TGTGCCAGCAGCTTAGGTCGGAGGCCAACCTCTGAAGCTTTCTTT. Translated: CASSLGRRPTSEAFF. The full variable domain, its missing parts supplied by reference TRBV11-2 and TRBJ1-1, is EAGVAQSPRYKIIEKRQSVAFWCNPISGHATLYWYQQILGQGPKLLIQFQNNGVVDDSQLPKDRFSAERLKGVDSTLKIQPAKLEDSAVYLCASSLGRRPTSEAFFGQGTRLTVV.

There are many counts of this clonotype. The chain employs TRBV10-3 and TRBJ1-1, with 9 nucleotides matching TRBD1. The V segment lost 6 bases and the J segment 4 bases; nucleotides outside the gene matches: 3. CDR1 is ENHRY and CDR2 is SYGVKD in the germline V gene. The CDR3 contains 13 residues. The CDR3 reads CAIRQTGGTEAFF. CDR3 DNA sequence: TGTGCCATCAGGCAGACAGGGGGCACTGAAGCTTTCTTT.

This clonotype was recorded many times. The CDR3, as DNA: TGTGCCAGCAGCAGGGGAGGGAGGGCTGGTGAGCAGTACTTC. Its translation is CASSRGGRAGEQYF. The chain links TRBV27 to TRBJ2-7; TRBD2 might be the D (7 bases). Trimming took off 6 bases at V and 7 bases at J, with 19 bases between the two ends. The CDR3 is 14 residues long. The germline V gene encodes CDR1 MNHEY and CDR2 SMNVEV (reference sequence).

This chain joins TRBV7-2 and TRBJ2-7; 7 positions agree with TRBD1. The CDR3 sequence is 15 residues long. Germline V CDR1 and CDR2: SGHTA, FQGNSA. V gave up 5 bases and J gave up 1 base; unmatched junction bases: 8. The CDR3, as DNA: TGTGCCAGCAGCCTCCAAGGGGGCGCGTCCTACGAGCAGTACTTC. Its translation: CASSLQGGASYEQYF.

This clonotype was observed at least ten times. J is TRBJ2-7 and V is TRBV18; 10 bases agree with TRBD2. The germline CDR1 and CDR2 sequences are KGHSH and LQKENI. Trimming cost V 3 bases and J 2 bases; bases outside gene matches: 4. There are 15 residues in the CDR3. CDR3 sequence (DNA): TGTGCCAGCTCACCTGGGACTAGCGCGACCTACGAGCAGTACTTC. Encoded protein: CASSPGTSATYEQYF.

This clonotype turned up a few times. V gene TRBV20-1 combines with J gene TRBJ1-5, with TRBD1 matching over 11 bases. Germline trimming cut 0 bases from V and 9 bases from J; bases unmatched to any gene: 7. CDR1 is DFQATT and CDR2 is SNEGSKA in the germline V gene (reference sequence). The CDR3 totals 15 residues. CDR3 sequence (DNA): TGCAGTGCTAGAGATCATGGACAGGGGGCTCTGCCCCAGCATTTT. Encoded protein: CSARDHGQGALPQHF.

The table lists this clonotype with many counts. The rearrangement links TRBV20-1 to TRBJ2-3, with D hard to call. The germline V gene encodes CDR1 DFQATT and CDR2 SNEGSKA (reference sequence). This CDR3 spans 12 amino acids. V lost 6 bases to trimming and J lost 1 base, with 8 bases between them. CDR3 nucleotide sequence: TGCAGTGCCGACTTAGGCACAGATACGCAGTATTTT. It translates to CSADLGTDTQYF.

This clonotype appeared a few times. This CDR3 reads CSVEYSGRTGELFF. The CDR3 DNA reads TGCAGCGTTGAGTATAGCGGGAGAACCGGGGAGCTGTTTTTT. The V call is TRBV29-1, the J call TRBJ2-2; 9 bases map to TRBD2. Losses at the gene ends were 3 bases for V and 5 bases for J; bases not matched to a gene: 4. CDR1 SQVTM and CDR2 ANQGSEA come from the germline V gene. The CDR3 consists of 14 residues.